Given below is one T cell receptor beta chain in context. These data originate in a study of CD8 T cells in Susac syndrome. The overall study: Patients with Susac syndrome, at blood draw, were therapy-naive, on corticosteroids, or on intravenous immunoglobulin alone.

RNA amounts of roughly 0.5 to 1 ug underwent reverse transcription with random hexamers. TCRdb re-derived calls from the immunoSEQ multiplex PCR reads in MiXCR, one entry per CDR3 protein. The data contain 150,000 to 180,000 distinct CDR3 sequences, approximately 95% of them singletons. The V gene's germline CDR1 is SGHRS and CDR2 YFSETQ. V shed 0 bases, J shed 9 bases, and the junction held 9 bases outside the gene matches. The CDR3 is 16 amino acids. FACS was used to enrich TEMRA cells, whereas the CD8+ and CD4+ T cells were obtained by negative isolation. This sequence originates from a human donor with Susac syndrome. Sequencing input: CD4+ T cells from PBMCs. This chain links TRBV5-1 with TRBJ1-6, with TRBD1 identical over 7 bases. For the CDR3, the DNA is TGCGCCAGCAGCTTGGAGACAGGGTTAGGGATTTCACCCCTCCACTTT. This encodes CASSLETGLGISPLHF.